A selection of T cell receptor beta chains follows, all from one sample in a study of CD8 T cells in Susac syndrome. Via MiXCR, TCRdb re-called the immunoSEQ multiplex PCR reads, giving one row per CDR3 protein. Of about 400,000 distinct CDR3 sequences listed, 75% to 90% were seen once; the top ten hold 0.09% to 0.15%. Sequenced material: CD8+ T cells from PBMCs. The receptors shown here come from a human donor with multiple sclerosis. CDR3s include the opening cysteine and the closing phenylalanine or tryptophan. The D gene is left open where the match is weak. Clone size is stated in some rows and not others, as once, few, many or a class when expanded.

V	size	J	D	length	CDR3	DNA
TRBV6-5	-	TRBJ2-1	-	15	CASSYGRVPYNEQFF	TGTGCCAGCAGTTACGGCAGGGTTCCCTACAATGAGCAGTTCTTC
TRBV5-1	-	TRBJ2-3	TRBD2	18	CASTLGTSGSIGTDTQYF	TGCGCCAGCACCCTCGGCACCAGCGGGAGTATTGGGACAGATACGCAGTATTTT
TRBV7-3	-	TRBJ1-1	-	14	CASSLNPQSTEAFF	TGTGCCAGCAGCTTAAATCCGCAATCCACTGAAGCTTTCTTT
TRBV28	-	TRBJ1-2	TRBD1	18	CASSTQIRDRVFNYGYTF	TGTGCCAGCAGTACACAGATCCGGGACAGGGTCTTTAACTATGGCTACACCTTC
TRBV3-1	once	TRBJ1-5	-	13	CASSRGTIQPQHF	TGTGCCAGCAGCCGAGGGACAATCCAGCCCCAGCATTTT
TRBV6-1	once	TRBJ2-1	-	12	CASSDVRNEQFF	TGTGCCAGCAGTGACGTTAGGAATGAGCAGTTCTTC
TRBV24-1	-	TRBJ2-1	-	15	CATSDSTGHRNEQFF	TGTGCCACCAGTGATTCAACCGGACATCGCAATGAGCAGTTCTTC
TRBV28	once	TRBJ1-1	-	14	CASSLWVKGSEAFF	TGTGCCAGCAGTTTGTGGGTCAAGGGATCGGAAGCTTTCTTT
TRBV5-6	-	TRBJ1-1	TRBD1	16	CASSSRDRGMNTEAFF	TGTGCCAGCAGCTCACGGGACAGGGGGATGAACACTGAAGCTTTCTTT
TRBV27	-	TRBJ1-4	-	14	CASSNGHGNEKLFF	TGTGCCAGCAGCAATGGGCACGGCAATGAAAAACTGTTTTTT
TRBV27	-	TRBJ2-3	TRBD2	15	CASTPGGGPGDTQYF	TGTGCCAGCACCCCCGGGGGAGGGCCCGGGGATACGCAGTATTTT